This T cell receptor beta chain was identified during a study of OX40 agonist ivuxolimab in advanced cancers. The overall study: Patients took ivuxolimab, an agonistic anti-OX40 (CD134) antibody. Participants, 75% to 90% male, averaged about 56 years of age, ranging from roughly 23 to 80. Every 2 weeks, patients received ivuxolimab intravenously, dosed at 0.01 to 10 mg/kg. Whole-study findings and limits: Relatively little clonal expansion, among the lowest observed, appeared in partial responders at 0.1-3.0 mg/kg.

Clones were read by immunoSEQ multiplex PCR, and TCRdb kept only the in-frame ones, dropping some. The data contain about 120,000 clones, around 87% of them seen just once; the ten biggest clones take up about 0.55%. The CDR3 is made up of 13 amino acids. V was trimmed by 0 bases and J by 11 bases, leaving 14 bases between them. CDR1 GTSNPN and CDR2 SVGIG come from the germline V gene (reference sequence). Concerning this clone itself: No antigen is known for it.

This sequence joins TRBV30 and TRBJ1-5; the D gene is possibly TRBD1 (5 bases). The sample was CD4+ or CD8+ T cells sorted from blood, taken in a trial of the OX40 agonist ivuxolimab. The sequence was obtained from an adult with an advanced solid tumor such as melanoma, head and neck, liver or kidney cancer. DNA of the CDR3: TGTGCCTGGAGTGTACAGGAAGGTTCAACCCAGCATTTT. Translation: CAWSVQEGSTQHF. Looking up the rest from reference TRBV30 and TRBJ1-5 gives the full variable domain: SQTIHQWPATLVQPVGSPLSLECTVEGTSNPNLYWYRQAAGRGLQLLFYSVGIGQISSEVPQNLSASRPQDRQFILSSKKLLLSDSGFYLCAWSVQEGSTQHFGDGTRLSIL.